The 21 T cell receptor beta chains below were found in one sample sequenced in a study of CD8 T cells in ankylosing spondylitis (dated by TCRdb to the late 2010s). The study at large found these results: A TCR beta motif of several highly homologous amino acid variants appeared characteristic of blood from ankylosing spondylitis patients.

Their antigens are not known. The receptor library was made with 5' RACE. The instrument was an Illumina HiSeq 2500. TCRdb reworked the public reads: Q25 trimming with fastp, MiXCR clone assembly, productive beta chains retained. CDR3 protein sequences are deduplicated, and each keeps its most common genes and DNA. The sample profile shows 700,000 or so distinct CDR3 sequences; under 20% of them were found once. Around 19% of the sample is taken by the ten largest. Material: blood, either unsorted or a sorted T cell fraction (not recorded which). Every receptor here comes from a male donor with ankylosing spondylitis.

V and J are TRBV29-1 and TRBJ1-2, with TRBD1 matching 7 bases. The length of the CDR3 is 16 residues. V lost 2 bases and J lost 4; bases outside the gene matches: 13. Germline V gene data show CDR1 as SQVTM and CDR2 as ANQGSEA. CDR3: CSVERHIQGSSYGYTF. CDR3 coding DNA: TGCAGCGTTGAACGCCACATACAGGGGTCAAGCTATGGCTACACCTTC.

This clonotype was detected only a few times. CDR3 bases: TGCAGTGCCCAACGGGGGGGCGAAGAGACCCAGTACTTC. It translates to CSAQRGGEETQYF. V usage is TRBV20-1 and J usage is TRBJ2-5; 8 bases fit TRBD2. Germline loops: CDR1 DFQATT, CDR2 SNEGSKA (reference sequence). With 6 bases clipped from V and 3 bases from J, the junction kept 6 bases outside the gene matches. The CDR3 is 13 amino acids.

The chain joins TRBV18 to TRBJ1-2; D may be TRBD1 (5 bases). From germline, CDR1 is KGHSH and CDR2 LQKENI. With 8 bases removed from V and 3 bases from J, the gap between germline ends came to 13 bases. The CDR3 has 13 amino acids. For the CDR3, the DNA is TGTGCCAGCACCAGGGACCGAGACTATGGCTACACCTTC. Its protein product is CASTRDRDYGYTF.

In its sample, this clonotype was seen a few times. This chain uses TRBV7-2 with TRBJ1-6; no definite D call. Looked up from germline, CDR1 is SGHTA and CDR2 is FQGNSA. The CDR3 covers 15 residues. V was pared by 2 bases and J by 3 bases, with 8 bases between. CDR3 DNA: TGTGCCAGCAGCTTAACCGGCCTCTATAATTCACCCCTCCACTTT. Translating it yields CASSLTGLYNSPLHF.

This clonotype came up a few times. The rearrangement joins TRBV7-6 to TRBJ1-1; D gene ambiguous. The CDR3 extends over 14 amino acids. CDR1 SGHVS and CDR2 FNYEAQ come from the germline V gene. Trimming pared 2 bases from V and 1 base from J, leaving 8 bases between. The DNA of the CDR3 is TGTGCCAGCAGCTTACGGGAAGGGAACACTGAAGCTTTCTTT. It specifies CASSLREGNTEAFF.

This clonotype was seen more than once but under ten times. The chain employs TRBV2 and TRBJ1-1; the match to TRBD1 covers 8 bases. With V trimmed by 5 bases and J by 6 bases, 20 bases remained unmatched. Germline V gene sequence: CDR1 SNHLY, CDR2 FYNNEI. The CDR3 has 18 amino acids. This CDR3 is CASSPSTGQAAPWAEAFF. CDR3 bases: TGTGCCAGCAGTCCTTCTACGGGACAGGCGGCCCCCTGGGCTGAAGCTTTCTTT.

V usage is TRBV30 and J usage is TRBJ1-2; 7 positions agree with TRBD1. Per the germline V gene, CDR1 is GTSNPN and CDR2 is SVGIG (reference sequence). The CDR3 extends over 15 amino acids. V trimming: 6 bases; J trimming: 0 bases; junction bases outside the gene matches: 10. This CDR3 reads CACSPGTDANYGYTF. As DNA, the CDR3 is TGTGCCTGCAGTCCCGGGACAGACGCTAACTATGGCTACACCTTC.

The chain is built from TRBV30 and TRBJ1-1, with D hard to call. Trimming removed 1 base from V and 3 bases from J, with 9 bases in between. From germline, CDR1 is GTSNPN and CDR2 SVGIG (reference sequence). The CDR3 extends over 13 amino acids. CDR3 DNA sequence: TGTGCCTGGAGTGACAGTCGGGACACTGAAGCTTTCTTT. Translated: CAWSDSRDTEAFF. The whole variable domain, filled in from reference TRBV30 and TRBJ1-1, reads SQTIHQWPATLVQPVGSPLSLECTVEGTSNPNLYWYRQAAGRGLQLLFYSVGIGQISSEVPQNLSASRPQDRQFILSSKKLLLSDSGFYLCAWSDSRDTEAFFGQGTRLTVV.

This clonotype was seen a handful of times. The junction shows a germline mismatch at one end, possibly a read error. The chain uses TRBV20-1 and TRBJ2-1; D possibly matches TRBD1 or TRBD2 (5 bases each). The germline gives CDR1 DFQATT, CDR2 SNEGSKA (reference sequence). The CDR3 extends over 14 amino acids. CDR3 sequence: CSARVSGSYNEQFF. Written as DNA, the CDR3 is TGCAGCGCTAGAGTTTCAGGGAGTTACAATGAGCAGTTCTTC.

The CDR3 sequence: CASSHFLGENYEQYF. The CDR3, as DNA: TGTGCCAGCAGCCATTTCTTGGGGGAGAACTACGAGCAGTACTTC. The chain has TRBV3-1 and TRBJ2-7; possibly TRBD1 or TRBD2 for D (5 bases each). Germline CDR1 is LGHDT and CDR2 is YNNKEL (reference sequence). The CDR3 spans 15 residues. Trimming removed 3 bases at V and 3 bases at J, with 15 bases between.

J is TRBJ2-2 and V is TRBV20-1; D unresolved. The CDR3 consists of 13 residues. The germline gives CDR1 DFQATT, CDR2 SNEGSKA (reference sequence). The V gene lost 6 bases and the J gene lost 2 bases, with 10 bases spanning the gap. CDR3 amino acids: CSALLVNTGELFF. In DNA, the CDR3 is TGCAGTGCCCTTCTAGTAAACACCGGGGAGCTGTTTTTT.

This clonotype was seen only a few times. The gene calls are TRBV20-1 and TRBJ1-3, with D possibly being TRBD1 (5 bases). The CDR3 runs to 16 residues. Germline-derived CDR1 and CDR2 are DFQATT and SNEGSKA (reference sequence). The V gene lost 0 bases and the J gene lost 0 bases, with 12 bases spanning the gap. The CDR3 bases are TGCAGTGCTAGAGATACAGGCACGTCCTCTGGAAACACCATATATTTT. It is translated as CSARDTGTSSGNTIYF.

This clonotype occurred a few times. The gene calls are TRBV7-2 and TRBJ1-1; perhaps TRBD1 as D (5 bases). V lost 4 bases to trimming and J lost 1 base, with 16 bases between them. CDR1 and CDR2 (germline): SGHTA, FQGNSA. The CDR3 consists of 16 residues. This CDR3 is CASSSVDTIANTEAFF. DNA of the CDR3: TGTGCCAGCAGCTCAGTGGACACTATTGCGAACACTGAAGCTTTCTTT.

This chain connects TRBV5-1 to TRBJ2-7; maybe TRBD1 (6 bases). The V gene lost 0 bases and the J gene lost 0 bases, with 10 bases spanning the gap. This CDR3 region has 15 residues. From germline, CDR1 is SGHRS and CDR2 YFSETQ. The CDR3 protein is CASSLEGDPSYEQYF. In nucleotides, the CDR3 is TGCGCCAGCAGCTTGGAGGGGGACCCCTCCTACGAGCAGTACTTC. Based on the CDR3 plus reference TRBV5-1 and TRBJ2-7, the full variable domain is KAGVTQTPRYLIKTRGQQVTLSCSPISGHRSVSWYQQTPGQGLQFLFEYFSETQRNKGNFPGRFSGRQFSNSRSEMNVSTLELGDSALYLCASSLEGDPSYEQYFGPGTRLTVT.

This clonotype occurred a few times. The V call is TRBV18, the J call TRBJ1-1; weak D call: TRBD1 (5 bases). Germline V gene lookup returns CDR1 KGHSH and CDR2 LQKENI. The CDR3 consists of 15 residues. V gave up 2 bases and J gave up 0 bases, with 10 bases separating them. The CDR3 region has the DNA TGTGCCAGCTCACCAACGGGGGACCTGAACACTGAAGCTTTCTTT. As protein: CASSPTGDLNTEAFF.

The CDR3 loop reads CSVEKGWAGNTIYF. CDR3 coding DNA: TGCAGCGTTGAAAAGGGTTGGGCTGGAAACACCATATATTTT. This chain links TRBV29-1 with TRBJ1-3; D gene unclear. CDR3 length: 14 amino acids. Trimming left V 2 bases short and J 2 bases short, with 10 bases between. Germline lookup yields CDR1 SQVTM and CDR2 ANQGSEA.

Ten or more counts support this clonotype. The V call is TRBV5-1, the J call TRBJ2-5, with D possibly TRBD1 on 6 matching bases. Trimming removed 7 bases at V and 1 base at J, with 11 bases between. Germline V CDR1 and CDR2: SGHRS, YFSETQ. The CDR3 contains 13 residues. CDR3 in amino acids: CASSRDTQETQYF. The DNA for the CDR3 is TGCGCCAGCTCTCGGGACACCCAAGAGACCCAGTACTTC.

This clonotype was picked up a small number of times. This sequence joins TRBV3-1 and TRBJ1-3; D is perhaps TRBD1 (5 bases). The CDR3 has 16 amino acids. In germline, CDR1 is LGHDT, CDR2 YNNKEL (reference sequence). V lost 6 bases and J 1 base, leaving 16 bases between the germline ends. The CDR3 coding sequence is TGTGCCAGCAGTCAAACGAGGGGCTGGTCTGGAAACACCATATATTTT. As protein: CASSQTRGWSGNTIYF.

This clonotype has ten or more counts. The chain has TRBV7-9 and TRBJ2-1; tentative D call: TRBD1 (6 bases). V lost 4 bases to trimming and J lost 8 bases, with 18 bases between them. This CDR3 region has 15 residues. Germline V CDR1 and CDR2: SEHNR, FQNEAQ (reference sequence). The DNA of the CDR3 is TGTGCCAGCAGCTCGCCAAACAGGGAATTCGATGAGCAGTTCTTC. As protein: CASSSPNREFDEQFF.

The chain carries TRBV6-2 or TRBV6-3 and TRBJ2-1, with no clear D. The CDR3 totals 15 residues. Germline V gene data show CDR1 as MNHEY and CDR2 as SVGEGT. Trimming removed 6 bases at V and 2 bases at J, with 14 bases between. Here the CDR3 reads CASSPDRLPYNEQFF. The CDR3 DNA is TGTGCCAGCAGCCCAGACCGACTCCCCTACAATGAGCAGTTCTTC.

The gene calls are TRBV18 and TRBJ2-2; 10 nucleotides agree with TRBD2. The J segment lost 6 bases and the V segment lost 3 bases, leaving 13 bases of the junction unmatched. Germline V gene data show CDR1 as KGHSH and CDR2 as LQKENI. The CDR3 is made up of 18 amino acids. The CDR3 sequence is CASSPGLAPSFLSGELFF. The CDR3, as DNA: TGTGCCAGCTCACCGGGACTAGCGCCCTCATTTTTATCCGGGGAGCTGTTTTTT.